This is a list of T cell receptor beta chains from one sample in a study of shared clonotypes between healthy human individuals. Using immunoSEQ multiplex PCR, the repertoire was profiled, and TCRdb retains in-frame clones only, with some absent. This table holds 2 million to 2.5 million clones, 85% to 95% found once. Material for sequencing was naive CD4+ T cells sorted from blood. The receptors originated from a man aged 18 to 30 in good health. Both conserved end residues are trimmed from each CDR3. D genes are given only for firm matches.

J: TRBJ2-7
length: 11
V: TRBV11-2
D: -
CDR3: ASSLDFSYEQY

J: TRBJ2-2
length: 14
V: TRBV5-4
D: -
CDR3: ASSFQGRLRTGELF

J: TRBJ2-7
length: 14
V: TRBV7-9
D: TRBD1
CDR3: ASSNDWGQGREEQY

J: TRBJ2-5
length: 10
V: TRBV29-1
D: -
CDR3: SERGDQETQY

J: TRBJ1-1
length: 10
V: TRBV2
D: -
CDR3: ASSELTAEAF

J: TRBJ2-3
length: 18
V: TRBV5-1
D: TRBD2
CDR3: ASSFGVESSGAASTDTQY

J: TRBJ2-5
length: 14
V: TRBV6-1
D: -
CDR3: ASSERGGLLKETQY

J: TRBJ1-5
length: 13
V: TRBV28
D: -
CDR3: ASSSGLRSNQPQH

J: TRBJ1-6
length: 13
V: TRBV30
D: TRBD1
CDR3: AWSWGGTGVSPLH

J: TRBJ1-5
length: 13
V: TRBV9
D: -
CDR3: ASSAREDPGQPQH

J: TRBJ1-5
length: 13
V: TRBV19
D: TRBD1
CDR3: ASMTGTGGNQPQH

J: TRBJ1-4
length: 14
V: TRBV4-1
D: TRBD1
CDR3: ASSRLLQGAWEKLF

J: TRBJ2-3
length: 14
V: TRBV6-6
D: TRBD2
CDR3: ASSYSLTSGGDTQY

J: TRBJ2-7
length: 10
V: TRBV30
D: -
CDR3: AWSPREYEQY

J: TRBJ1-3
length: 14
V: TRBV28
D: -
CDR3: ASRPDPSFSGNTIY

J: TRBJ1-6
length: 12
V: TRBV5-4
D: -
CDR3: ASRGGGGDSPLH

J: TRBJ2-2
length: 13
V: TRBV5-4
D: -
CDR3: ASSLGSSWTGELF

J: TRBJ2-5
length: 13
V: TRBV5-1
D: -
CDR3: ASSLGGVIKETQY

J: TRBJ1-4
length: 13
V: TRBV5-4
D: TRBD1
CDR3: ASSARTGENEKLF

J: TRBJ1-2
length: 11
V: TRBV18
D: -
CDR3: ASSSILRNGYT

J: TRBJ1-1
length: 12
V: TRBV10-3
D: -
CDR3: AISETALNTEAF

J: TRBJ2-7
length: 11
V: TRBV13
D: -
CDR3: ASSSRNFYEQY

J: TRBJ2-7
length: 14
V: TRBV28
D: -
CDR3: ASSSPSVRGGYEQY

J: TRBJ2-1
length: 14
V: TRBV2
D: TRBD2
CDR3: ASSVAGGGTYNEQF

J: TRBJ1-2
length: 10
V: TRBV29-1
D: -
CDR3: SVGQTVWGYT

J: TRBJ1-2
length: 11
V: TRBV6-1
D: TRBD1
CDR3: ASRETGGNGYT

J: TRBJ1-4
length: 14
V: TRBV9
D: -
CDR3: ASSPGSRTTNEKLF

J: TRBJ2-7
length: 14
V: TRBV28
D: -
CDR3: ASSFRFWAPSYEQY

J: TRBJ1-5
length: 13
V: TRBV7-8
D: -
CDR3: ASSSYTGSNQPQH

J: TRBJ1-1
length: 13
V: TRBV6-5
D: -
CDR3: ASRPPGSVASVAF

J: TRBJ1-1
length: 13
V: TRBV21-1
D: -
CDR3: ASSIGTGLSTEAF

J: TRBJ1-4
length: 14
V: TRBV5-1
D: TRBD1
CDR3: ASSLGQGATNEKLF

J: TRBJ2-7
length: 13
V: TRBV4-3
D: -
CDR3: ASSQGQGRSYEQY

J: TRBJ1-5
length: 12
V: TRBV7-8
D: -
CDR3: ASSLARGQEPQH

J: TRBJ1-2
length: 10
V: TRBV6-5
D: -
CDR3: ASSYDGSGYT

J: TRBJ1-5
length: 13
V: TRBV27
D: -
CDR3: ASSLGGRSNQPQH

J: TRBJ2-7
length: 14
V: TRBV9
D: -
CDR3: ASSERPDPNLYEQY

J: TRBJ1-2
length: 14
V: TRBV28
D: TRBD1
CDR3: ASSQRQGMTNYGYT

J: TRBJ2-6
length: 14
V: TRBV5-1
D: -
CDR3: ASSVQGTAGANVLT

J: TRBJ2-4
length: 14
V: TRBV9
D: -
CDR3: ASSFSSGGAKNIQY

J: TRBJ1-4
length: 14
V: TRBV28
D: TRBD1
CDR3: ASRGTGTATNEKLF

J: TRBJ1-1
length: 9
V: TRBV7-2
D: -
CDR3: ASRYSGEAF

J: TRBJ1-4
length: 11
V: TRBV29-1
D: -
CDR3: SVDPGHREKLF

J: TRBJ2-1
length: 11
V: TRBV19
D: -
CDR3: ASSGGEYNEQF

J: TRBJ2-3
length: 11
V: TRBV11-2
D: -
CDR3: ASSQGSTDTQY

J: TRBJ2-1
length: 10
V: TRBV7-9
D: -
CDR3: ASSWSVGEQF

J: TRBJ1-1
length: 11
V: TRBV6-1
D: -
CDR3: ASNPAMNTEAF

J: TRBJ2-1
length: 13
V: TRBV4-2
D: TRBD2
CDR3: ASSQDALAGGHLF

J: TRBJ2-7
length: 14
V: TRBV2
D: -
CDR3: ASSEALGPGPAEQY

J: TRBJ1-5
length: 13
V: TRBV6-1
D: -
CDR3: ASRPVGDSNQPQH

J: TRBJ2-3
length: 14
V: TRBV5-6
D: -
CDR3: ASSRPSTILADTQY

J: TRBJ1-5
length: 13
V: TRBV6-6
D: -
CDR3: ASSYLGVSDQPQH

J: TRBJ1-1
length: 14
V: TRBV9
D: -
CDR3: ASSVDFRAGNTEAF

J: TRBJ1-2
length: 13
V: TRBV7-2
D: TRBD1
CDR3: ASSSVGQGVYGYT